The next 11 T cell receptor beta chains were all read from a single sample in a study of T cells in Graves' hyperthyroidism and ophthalmopathy. The investigators amplified TCR beta CDR3 regions from RNA transcripts. With the HTBI primer set, the TCR CDR3 went through a first round of RT-PCR. TCRdb redid the calling of the multiplex PCR reads with MiXCR, one entry per CDR3 protein. The sample contains roughly 290,000 distinct CDR3 sequences, about an eighth of which appear only once. The sequencing sample was made of blood. The receptors were sampled from a woman between 25 and 40 years old with Graves' hyperthyroidism that later progressed to Graves' ophthalmopathy.

In this sample, this clonotype turned up a few times. The chain joins TRBV18 to TRBJ2-3; the match to TRBD2 covers 9 bases. Per the germline V gene, CDR1 is KGHSH and CDR2 is LQKENI. The CDR3 consists of 16 residues. Trimming at V came to 3 bases and at J to 2 bases, leaving 6 bases not matched to a gene. CDR3 loop: CASSPIASGTTDTQYF. The CDR3 DNA follows: TGTGCCAGCTCACCTATAGCTAGCGGGACCACAGATACGCAGTATTTT.

With regard to this clonotype: Since a much larger clone is just one base distant, this may be a read error. J is TRBJ2-3 and V is TRBV2; D unclear. Looked up from germline, CDR1 is SNHLY and CDR2 is FYNNEI. The CDR3 contains 15 residues. The CDR3 loop is CTSSAYRAASDTQYF. The CDR3 coding sequence is TGTACCAGCAGTGCATACCGGGCAGCGTCGGATACGCAGTATTTT.

This clonotype was detected many times. The chain links TRBV7-2 to TRBJ2-7; TRBD1 matches 8 bases. CDR1 SGHTA and CDR2 FQGNSA come from the germline V gene. This CDR3 comprises 16 residues. J gave up 6 bases and V 2 bases, and 12 bases lay outside the gene matches. The CDR3 reads CASSLMPATGATEQYF. Written as DNA, the CDR3 is TGTGCCAGCAGCTTAATGCCTGCGACAGGGGCGACCGAGCAGTACTTC. The whole variable domain, filled in from reference TRBV7-2 and TRBJ2-7, reads GAGVSQSPSNKVTEKGKDVELRCDPISGHTALYWYRQSLGQGLEFLIYFQGNSAPDKSGLPSDRFSAERTGGSVSTLTIQRTQQEDSAVYLCASSLMPATGATEQYFGPGTRLTVT.

This clonotype was observed at least ten times. The chain is built from TRBV7-8 and TRBJ2-5; no clear D. Trimming removed 5 bases at V and 5 bases at J, with 12 bases between. This CDR3 comprises 13 residues. Germline loops: CDR1 SGHVS, CDR2 FQNEAQ. The CDR3 DNA follows: TGTGCCAGCAGCACTGGGTCGGTGGAGACCCAGTACTTC. Its translation is CASSTGSVETQYF. The whole variable domain, remainder taken from reference TRBV7-8 and TRBJ2-5, is GAGVSQSPRYKVAKRGQDVALRCDPISGHVSLFWYQQALGQGPEFLTYFQNEAQLDKSGLPSDRFFAERPEGSVSTLKIQRTQQEDSAVYLCASSTGSVETQYFGPGTRLLVL.

This clonotype was recorded many times. The chain combines TRBV4-3 with TRBJ1-2; D unresolved. CDR1 and CDR2 (germline): LGHNA, YSLEER. V lost 4 bases and J 2 bases, leaving 11 bases between the germline ends. The CDR3 extends over 14 amino acids. CDR3 loop: CASSPHLENYGYTF. In DNA, the CDR3 is TGCGCCAGCAGCCCCCACTTGGAAAACTATGGCTACACCTTC.

This clonotype has ten or more counts. The CDR3 sequence is CASSLLTDQPQHF. The CDR3 region has the DNA TGTGCCAGCAGCCTCTTAACTGATCAGCCCCAGCATTTT. The chain employs TRBV7-2 and TRBJ1-5, with no clear D. Germline CDR1 SGHTA, CDR2 FQGNSA. V was trimmed by 5 bases and J by 5 bases, leaving 10 bases between them. The CDR3 sequence is 13 residues long.

Ten or more counts support this clonotype. As DNA, the CDR3 is TGTGCCAGCAGTTTATGGGGACCCTTGAACACTGAAGCTTTCTTT. It encodes CASSLWGPLNTEAFF. The J gene is TRBJ1-1, the V gene TRBV12-3 or TRBV12-4; D might be TRBD1 (5 bases). V lost 2 bases to trimming and J lost 0 bases, with 10 bases between them. This CDR3 region has 15 residues.

Ten or more counts support this clonotype. The gene calls are TRBV7-6 and TRBJ2-1, with 7 bases that match TRBD2. This CDR3 spans 13 amino acids. Germline V gene lookup returns CDR1 SGHVS and CDR2 FNYEAQ. V dropped 2 bases and J dropped 6; count of bases not matched to a gene: 1. CDR3: CASSLREVNEQFF. The CDR3 nucleotides read TGTGCCAGCAGCTTACGGGAGGTCAATGAGCAGTTCTTC.

This clonotype was found many times. The rearrangement joins TRBV7-6 to TRBJ2-2; TRBD2 aligns across 9 bases. From germline, CDR1 is SGHVS and CDR2 FNYEAQ. The CDR3 spans 16 residues. Germline trimming cut 2 bases from V and 5 bases from J; bases unmatched to any gene: 6. For the CDR3, the DNA is TGTGCCAGCAGCTTAAACGGCGGGAGGGCGACCGGGGAGCTGTTTTTT. The encoded protein is CASSLNGGRATGELFF.

Many counts were recorded for this clonotype. This chain joins TRBV11-2 and TRBJ2-7; a possible D gene is TRBD2 (6 bases). The length of the CDR3 is 14 residues. Trimming shortened V by 2 bases and J by 2 bases, and 10 bases separated the two germline ends. Germline CDR1 reads SGHAT; CDR2 reads FQNNGV. CDR3 in DNA: TGTGCCAGCAGCTTACGATCGGGGGCCTACGAGCAGTACTTC. Protein: CASSLRSGAYEQYF.

V usage is TRBV28 and J usage is TRBJ1-6; D is ambiguous. Germline V gene lookup returns CDR1 MDHEN and CDR2 SYDVKM. The V and J ends lost 7 bases and 0 bases respectively, with 7 bases between them. This CDR3 contains 14 residues. The CDR3 loop reads CASIQSSYNSPLHF. The DNA of the CDR3 is TGTGCCAGCATACAGTCCTCCTATAATTCACCCCTCCACTTT.